A selection of T cell receptor beta chains follows, all from one sample in a study of blood T cells in healthy people across ages. TCRdb reprocessed the 5' RACE reads with MiXCR, giving one entry per CDR3 protein. The table lists approximately 820,000 distinct CDR3 sequences, under 45% of them singletons. Input material: blood. These receptors came from a man aged 60 to 75 in good health. Each CDR3 is given with its conserved first and last residue. A D gene is named only where the DNA matches it firmly. For some rows the clone size is stated as once, few or many, or as a class when expanded; others skip it.

D gene	J gene	clone size	V gene	CDR3 length	CDR3 protein	CDR3 DNA
NA	TRBJ2-3	NA	TRBV7-9	14	CASGSRGQTDTQYF	TGTGCCAGCGGCAGTAGGGGCCAGACAGATACGCAGTATTTT
NA	TRBJ2-4	few	TRBV27	12	CASSSSGSIQYF	TGTGCCAGCAGCTCTTCAGGGAGCATTCAGTACTTC
TRBD1	TRBJ2-3	NA	TRBV12-3/TRBV12-4	16	CTSRKGQGLGTDTQYF	TGTACCAGCAGAAAGGGACAGGGGCTGGGGACAGATACGCAGTATTTT
NA	TRBJ2-3	NA	TRBV29-1	13	CSAEDQGTDTQYF	TGCAGCGCTGAAGACCAAGGAACAGATACGCAGTATTTT
NA	TRBJ2-1	NA	TRBV20-1	15	CSADPVKSGLSEQFF	TGCAGTGCTGACCCCGTAAAATCAGGATTAAGTGAGCAGTTCTTC
TRBD2	TRBJ2-7	NA	TRBV7-9	14	CASSSGLVMYEQYF	TGTGCCAGCAGCTCGGGACTAGTGATGTACGAGCAGTACTTC
NA	TRBJ1-2	NA	TRBV20-1	16	CSARGQGRIANYGYTF	TGCAGTGCTAGAGGGCAGGGGAGAATCGCTAACTATGGCTACACCTTC
NA	TRBJ2-5	NA	TRBV6-2/TRBV6-3	14	CASTLGHHQETQYF	TGTGCCAGCACCCTGGGACACCACCAAGAGACCCAGTACTTC
NA	TRBJ2-3	NA	TRBV5-1	13	CASSYRAGDTQYF	TGCGCCAGCAGCTATAGGGCAGGAGATACGCAGTATTTT
TRBD2	TRBJ2-3	NA	TRBV18	15	CASSTSGALTDTQYF	TGTGCCAGCTCGACTAGCGGGGCCCTCACAGATACGCAGTATTTT
NA	TRBJ2-4	many	TRBV5-1	14	CASSLEGLKNIQYF	TGCGCCAGCAGCTTGGAAGGTCTCAAAAACATTCAGTACTTC
TRBD1	TRBJ2-2	NA	TRBV6-1	15	CATRGTGRNTGELFF	TGTGCCACCAGGGGGACAGGGAGAAACACCGGGGAGCTGTTTTTT
NA	TRBJ2-7	NA	TRBV27	14	CASSGGDSPYEQYF	TGTGCCAGCAGTGGGGGGGACAGTCCATACGAGCAGTACTTC
TRBD1	TRBJ2-7	NA	TRBV7-9	14	CASSGGQEGYEQYF	TGTGCCAGCAGCGGCGGACAGGAAGGCTACGAGCAGTACTTC
NA	TRBJ1-6	NA	TRBV27	14	CASTVRQDHSPLHF	TGTGCCAGCACTGTGCGGCAAGACCATTCACCCCTCCACTTT
NA	TRBJ2-7	many	TRBV12-3/TRBV12-4	13	CASSFGGVHEQYF	TGTGCCAGCAGTTTTGGAGGGGTTCACGAGCAGTACTTC
NA	TRBJ1-5	few	TRBV7-6	13	CASSLARGDTQHF	TGTGCCAGCAGCTTAGCGCGGGGGGATACCCAGCATTTT
NA	TRBJ2-5	NA	TRBV6-2/TRBV6-3	16	CASSAPLTGLQETQYF	TGTGCCAGCAGTGCCCCTCTAACAGGGCTACAAGAGACCCAGTACTTC
TRBD2	TRBJ2-7	few	TRBV5-1	14	CASSLALAGGEQYF	TGCGCCAGCAGCTTGGCACTAGCGGGAGGCGAGCAGTACTTC
NA	TRBJ1-6	NA	TRBV5-1	15	CASSHSRGNNSPLHF	TGCGCCAGCAGTCATTCACGGGGCAACAATTCACCCCTCCACTTT
TRBD2	TRBJ2-1	many	TRBV20-1	13	CSATSGPYNEQFF	TGCAGTGCTACTAGCGGTCCCTACAATGAGCAGTTCTTC
NA	TRBJ2-7	few	TRBV6-2/TRBV6-3	13	CASGIRVSYEQYF	TGTGCCAGCGGTATACGGGTCTCCTACGAGCAGTACTTC
TRBD1	TRBJ1-2	few	TRBV6-2/TRBV6-3	15	CASSTLDRDGGGYTF	TGTGCCAGCAGTACCCTGGACAGGGATGGTGGTGGCTACACCTTC
TRBD1	TRBJ2-6	NA	TRBV2	18	CASSNARDSSSGANVLTF	TGTGCCAGCAGTAATGCAAGGGACAGCTCCTCTGGGGCCAACGTCCTGACTTTC
NA	TRBJ1-2	NA	TRBV6-2/TRBV6-3	13	CASSYLSPAGYTF	TGTGCCAGCAGTTACTTATCTCCGGCTGGCTACACCTTC
NA	TRBJ1-6	NA	TRBV5-5	15	CASSQQSRNNSPLHF	TGTGCCAGCAGCCAACAGAGCCGGAACAATTCACCCCTCCACTTT
NA	TRBJ1-6	few	TRBV7-2	14	CASSSDSLNSPLHF	TGTGCCAGCAGCTCGGACAGCCTGAATTCACCCCTCCACTTT
NA	TRBJ1-6	NA	TRBV20-1	14	CSAPLAGGDSPLHF	TGCAGTGCTCCTTTGGCGGGGGGCGATTCACCCCTCCACTTT
TRBD1	TRBJ2-7	NA	TRBV7-2	16	CASSLWDRGPYNEQYF	TGTGCCAGCAGCTTATGGGACAGGGGCCCCTACAATGAGCAGTACTTC
NA	TRBJ2-7	NA	TRBV20-1	15	CSANGWKESTYEQYF	TGCAGTGCTAACGGTTGGAAGGAGTCAACCTACGAGCAGTACTTC
TRBD1	TRBJ1-6	NA	TRBV12-3/TRBV12-4	15	CASSHRQGRYSPLHF	TGTGCCAGCAGTCATCGACAGGGGCGGTATTCACCCCTCCACTTT
NA	TRBJ1-2	few	TRBV9	14	CASSAYDLSYGYTF	TGTGCCAGCAGCGCCTACGATTTATCCTATGGCTACACCTTC
NA	TRBJ2-3	NA	TRBV29-1	13	CSVEGGYTDTQYF	TGCAGCGTTGAGGGGGGATACACAGATACGCAGTATTTT
NA	TRBJ2-3	NA	TRBV6-2/TRBV6-3	13	CASTRDGADTQYF	TGTGCCAGCACCAGGGATGGGGCAGATACGCAGTATTTT
TRBD1	TRBJ2-7	NA	TRBV6-2/TRBV6-3	15	CASRNSGQGASEQYF	TGTGCCAGCAGGAATTCGGGACAGGGGGCTAGCGAGCAGTACTTC
NA	TRBJ1-2	NA	TRBV7-9	11	CASSFGQSYTF	TGTGCCAGCAGCTTCGGACAGAGCTACACCTTC
TRBD1	TRBJ2-3	NA	TRBV12-3/TRBV12-4	15	CASRRQGAGTDTQYF	TGTGCCAGCAGACGACAGGGGGCCGGTACAGATACGCAGTATTTT
NA	TRBJ1-2	NA	TRBV29-1	15	CSVVPGQPSAYGYTF	TGCAGCGTCGTTCCTGGACAGCCTTCAGCCTATGGCTACACCTTC
TRBD2	TRBJ2-2	NA	TRBV20-1	19	CSARDPASGRIWGTGELFF	TGCAGTGCTAGAGATCCGGCTAGCGGACGCATTTGGGGGACCGGGGAGCTGTTTTTT
TRBD2	TRBJ2-3	few	TRBV7-2	16	CASSLVLAALTDTQYF	TGTGCCAGCAGCTTAGTACTAGCGGCCCTCACAGATACGCAGTATTTT
NA	TRBJ1-2	few	TRBV7-4	14	CASSHLIGSGGYTF	TGTGCCAGCAGCCATCTTATCGGCTCGGGGGGCTACACCTTC
NA	TRBJ2-5	few	TRBV3-1	14	CASSPSPEQETQYF	TGTGCCAGCAGCCCTAGCCCCGAACAAGAGACCCAGTACTTC
NA	TRBJ2-5	few	TRBV21-1	14	CASSKDRVGETQYF	TGTGCCAGCAGCAAGGACAGGGTTGGAGAGACCCAGTACTTC
NA	TRBJ2-7	NA	TRBV9	15	CASSPAGTPSYEQYF	TGTGCCAGCAGCCCCGCCGGGACGCCGTCCTACGAGCAGTACTTC
NA	TRBJ2-5	NA	TRBV7-9	16	CASSLGNFVNQETQYF	TGTGCCAGCAGCTTAGGGAATTTTGTGAACCAAGAGACCCAGTACTTC
NA	TRBJ1-1	few	TRBV20-1	13	CSARDSPATEAFF	TGCAGTGCTAGAGATTCCCCAGCCACTGAAGCTTTCTTT